This T cell receptor (beta chain) comes out of a study of shared clonotypes between healthy human individuals. Notes on the study in general: Naive CD4 clonotypes overlapped across a handful of donors at about 5%. Generation probability values for non-shared clonotypes were lower than those for clonotypes shared by all four donors.

TCRdb's table, derived via immunoSEQ multiplex PCR, lists solely in-frame clones and lacks some. The sample holds 1 million to 1.2 million clones, around 77% seen once. About this clone: The antigen is unknown.

Donors comprised only Caucasian adults living in Nashville, Tennessee. Germline-derived CDR1 and CDR2 are MDHEN and SYDVKM. Trimming shortened V by 3 bases and J by 5 bases, and 11 bases separated the two germline ends. The CDR3 totals 14 residues. The sequence came from a man younger than 35 in good health. Some clones in this sample may be carry-over from other donors' samples. The chain uses TRBV28 and TRBJ1-5, with a tentative D call TRBD1 (6 bases). The sample taken for sequencing was memory CD4+ T cells from PBMCs. Sample subset: CD45RA-negative fraction. The CDR3 protein is CASSFAGGHQPQHF. The CDR3 region has the DNA TGTGCCAGCAGTTTTGCCGGGGGGCATCAGCCCCAGCATTTT.